The rows below give T cell receptor beta chains drawn from one sample of a study of human T cells and chemical hapten exposure. MiXCR was run by TCRdb on the 5' RACE reads, yielding one entry per CDR3 protein. Of over 70,000 distinct CDR3 sequences in the sample, about 16% were seen once. Receptors originate from a female donor in good health. CDR3s include the opening cysteine and the closing phenylalanine or tryptophan. A D gene is named only where the DNA matches it firmly. The listing skips clone size in some rows; elsewhere it reads once, few, many or a size class.

cdr3_nt	cdr3_aa	cdr3_length	j_call	v_call	d_call	clone_size
TGCGCCAGCAGCCCCGGGCAGGGGTTACAGACCCAGTACTTC	CASSPGQGLQTQYF	14	TRBJ2-5	TRBV5-1	.	.
TGCAGAGCTAGAGATCGGCGAGGGGACTATGGCTACACCTTC	CRARDRRGDYGYTF	14	TRBJ1-2	TRBV20-1	.	.
TGTGCCAGCAGCCTCAACACCTACGAGCAGTACTTC	CASSLNTYEQYF	12	TRBJ2-7	TRBV28	.	.
TGTGCCAGCAGCCCCGATACGGGGCCCCAGCATTTT	CASSPDTGPQHF	12	TRBJ1-5	TRBV7-8	.	few
TGCAGTGCTAGAGATCCCATTGACGGAGGGCGCCCCGGGGAGCTGTTTTTT	CSARDPIDGGRPGELFF	17	TRBJ2-2	TRBV20-1	.	few
TGTGCCTGGAACAGGGCTGACGAGCAGTACTTC	CAWNRADEQYF	11	TRBJ2-7	TRBV30	.	.
TGCAGTGCCGTAGCGGGGTTGAAGCAGTTCTTC	CSAVAGLKQFF	11	TRBJ2-1	TRBV20-1	TRBD2	few
TGCGCCAGCAGCCAGGATACAGGGGGACGGACCGGGGAGCTGTTTTTT	CASSQDTGGRTGELFF	16	TRBJ2-2	TRBV4-3	TRBD1	.
TGCAGTGCTAGTCGCGGACTAGCGGATAATGAGCAGTTCTTC	CSASRGLADNEQFF	14	TRBJ2-1	TRBV20-1	TRBD2	.
TGTGCCAGCAGCTCCCCGGGACTAGCGGGGGGAAGGGATACGCAGTATTTT	CASSSPGLAGGRDTQYF	17	TRBJ2-3	TRBV7-9	TRBD2	few
TGCGCCAGCACCCCGGAGGCTAATTATAATTCACCCCTCCACTTT	CASTPEANYNSPLHF	15	TRBJ1-6	TRBV5-1	.	.
TGCAGTGCTAGGCGGCAGCTGAACACTGAAGCTTTCTTT	CSARRQLNTEAFF	13	TRBJ1-1	TRBV20-1	.	few
TGTGCCAGCAGTCAACAGGGATCAGGTGCAGCTTTCTTT	CASSQQGSGAAFF	13	TRBJ1-1	TRBV6-5	.	.
TGTGCCAGCAATGGACAGCTAAGCTTCTACGAGCAGTACTTC	CASNGQLSFYEQYF	14	TRBJ2-7	TRBV28	.	.
TGTGCCAGCAGCTGGGACACTAACAATGAGCAGTTCTTC	CASSWDTNNEQFF	13	TRBJ2-1	TRBV5-6	.	.
TGCAGCGTTGGGACACGGGGGGTCGGGGAGCAGTTCTTC	CSVGTRGVGEQFF	13	TRBJ2-1	TRBV29-1	TRBD2	many
TGTGCAAGTCGCTTACCGAACACTGAAGCTTTCTTT	CASRLPNTEAFF	12	TRBJ1-1	TRBV12-2	.	.
TGCGCCAGCAGCACCTCAGACAGCTACAATGAGCAGTTCTTC	CASSTSDSYNEQFF	14	TRBJ2-1	TRBV5-1	.	.
TGTGCCAGCAGCTCACTCTCAGTGTCCTCTGGAAACACCATATATTTT	CASSSLSVSSGNTIYF	16	TRBJ1-3	TRBV7-6	.	.
TGTGCCATCACAACACAGGGAGGTGAAGCTTTCTTT	CAITTQGGEAFF	12	TRBJ1-1	TRBV10-3	.	few
TGCAGTGCTAGAGACAGGGCCGCCCCTGGGGACTATGGCTACACCTTC	CSARDRAAPGDYGYTF	16	TRBJ1-2	TRBV20-1	.	few
TGCGCCAGCAGCCAGGATACAGGGATTTGGGGAAACACCATATATTTT	CASSQDTGIWGNTIYF	16	TRBJ1-3	TRBV4-3	.	few
TGTGCCACCGCAGGACAGACCGAGAGGCAGTATTTT	CATAGQTERQYF	12	TRBJ2-3	TRBV24-1	.	few